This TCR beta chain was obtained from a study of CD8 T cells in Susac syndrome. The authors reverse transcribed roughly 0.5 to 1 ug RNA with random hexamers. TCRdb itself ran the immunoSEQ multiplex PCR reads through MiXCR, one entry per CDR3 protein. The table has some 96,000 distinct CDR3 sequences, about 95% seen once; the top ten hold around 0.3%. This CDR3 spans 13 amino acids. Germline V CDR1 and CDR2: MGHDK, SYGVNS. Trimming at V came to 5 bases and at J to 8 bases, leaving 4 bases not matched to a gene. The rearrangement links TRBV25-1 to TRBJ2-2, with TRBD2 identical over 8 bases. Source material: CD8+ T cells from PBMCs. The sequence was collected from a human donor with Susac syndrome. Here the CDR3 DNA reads TGTGCCAGCAGTATAGCGGGGCAGGGGGAGCTGTTTTTT. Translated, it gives CASSIAGQGELFF.